Listed below are T cell receptor beta chains from one sample, sequenced in a study of blood T cell repertoires in COVID-19. Clones were sequenced by immunoSEQ multiplex PCR, and TCRdb holds only the in-frame ones, with some missing. In the table there are fewer than 350,000 clones, 70% to 90% of which are singletons. The sample was PBMCs or T cells enriched from blood (not recorded which). These receptors originate from a man under 40 who had recovered from COVID-19. CDR3s include the opening cysteine and the closing phenylalanine or tryptophan. A D gene is named only where the DNA matches it firmly. For some rows the clone size is stated as once, few or many, or as a class when expanded; others skip it.

TRBJ1-2 TRBV4-1 once NA CASSQTPGQIGGYTF TGCGCCAGCAGCCAAACCCCGGGACAAATAGGAGGCTACACCTTC
TRBJ2-2 TRBV18 NA NA CASSPPASAGTGELFF TGTGCCAGCTCACCACCGGCTAGCGCGGGGACCGGGGAGCTGTTTTTT
TRBJ2-7 TRBV18 NA NA CASSPPDGTVTHEQYF TGTGCCAGCTCACCACCAGACGGGACTGTTACGCATGAGCAGTACTTC
TRBJ1-6 TRBV27 NA TRBD1 CASSSTGGMVSLHF TGTGCCAGCAGTTCGACAGGGGGCATGGTGTCCCTCCACTTT
TRBJ1-2 TRBV7-2 NA TRBD1 CASSPRTGEIYGYTF TGTGCCAGCAGCCCACGGACAGGGGAAATCTATGGCTACACCTTC
TRBJ1-6 TRBV5-6 NA NA CASSLPQRATNSPLHF TGTGCCAGCAGCCTCCCCCAGCGAGCTACTAATTCACCCCTCCACTTT
TRBJ1-2 TRBV7-9 NA NA CASSVAGGLGGYTF TGTGCCAGCAGCGTGGCGGGGGGTTTAGGTGGCTACACCTTC
TRBJ1-5 TRBV7-2 NA NA CASSESGTLSNQPQHF TGTGCCAGCAGCGAATCAGGGACATTGAGCAATCAGCCCCAGCATTTT
TRBJ2-3 TRBV7-3 NA TRBD2 CASSVAGGYTDTQYF TGTGCCAGCAGCGTAGCGGGGGGTTACACAGATACGCAGTATTTT
TRBJ1-1 TRBV5-6 once NA CASSFAQNTEAFF TGTGCCAGCAGCTTTGCGCAGAACACTGAAGCTTTCTTT
TRBJ1-4 TRBV5-6 NA NA CASSRSNEKLFF TGTGCCAGCAGCCGTTCCAATGAAAAACTGTTTTTT
TRBJ1-6 TRBV4-1 NA NA CASSQVEWAGENSPLHF TGCGCCAGCAGCCAAGTGGAGTGGGCAGGGGAGAATTCACCCCTCCACTTT
TRBJ1-2 TRBV5-1 few TRBD1 CASSLARGTDGYTF TGCGCCAGCAGCTTGGCCCGGGGGACAGATGGCTACACCTTC
TRBJ1-5 TRBV6-2/TRBV6-3 NA NA CASSDRTGQPQHF TGTGCCAGCAGTGACCGGACGGGACAGCCCCAGCATTTT
TRBJ2-3 TRBV19 NA TRBD1 CASSMDRGSGDTQYF TGTGCCAGTAGCATGGACAGGGGGAGTGGAGATACGCAGTATTTT
TRBJ1-2 TRBV4-1 NA TRBD1 CASSQGQGAVPNYGYTF TGCGCCAGCAGCCAAGGACAGGGGGCAGTCCCTAACTATGGCTACACCTTC
TRBJ2-7 TRBV5-4 NA TRBD1 CASSLDREDEQYF TGTGCCAGCAGCTTAGACAGGGAAGACGAGCAGTACTTC
TRBJ1-5 TRBV4-2 NA NA CASSRGDGLLPSDQPQHF TGTGCCAGCAGCCGCGGGGACGGCCTCCTCCCATCCGATCAGCCCCAGCATTTT
TRBJ2-1 TRBV10-3 NA NA CATALVEHLSYNEQFF TGTGCCACCGCGCTGGTGGAGCACCTTTCCTACAATGAGCAGTTCTTC
TRBJ1-1 TRBV19 few NA CASSIAGDNTEAFF TGTGCCAGTAGTATAGCAGGGGACAACACTGAAGCTTTCTTT
TRBJ1-5 TRBV6-4 few NA CASSIQEHQPQHF TGTGCCAGCAGTATACAGGAACATCAGCCCCAGCATTTT
TRBJ1-2 TRBV20-1 NA TRBD1 CSASGQGHGYTF TGCAGTGCTAGTGGACAGGGTCATGGCTACACCTTC
TRBJ1-6 TRBV7-9 NA TRBD1 CASSPWGQTNSPLHF TGTGCCAGCAGCCCCTGGGGACAGACTAATTCACCCCTCCACTTT
TRBJ1-6 TRBV27 NA TRBD1 CASSLGPGGLSPLHF TGTGCCAGCAGTTTAGGTCCAGGGGGCTTATCACCCCTCCACTTT
TRBJ2-7 TRBV6-5 NA TRBD2 CASSTTSGNSYEQYF TGTGCCAGCAGCACGACTAGCGGGAACTCCTACGAGCAGTACTTC
TRBJ1-1 TRBV19 NA TRBD1 CASSPEDRGNTEAFF TGTGCCAGTAGTCCAGAGGACAGGGGGAACACTGAAGCTTTCTTT
TRBJ2-7 TRBV18 NA NA CASSPPSRTGHSYEQYF TGTGCCAGCTCACCACCGTCCCGAACAGGCCACTCCTACGAGCAGTACTTC